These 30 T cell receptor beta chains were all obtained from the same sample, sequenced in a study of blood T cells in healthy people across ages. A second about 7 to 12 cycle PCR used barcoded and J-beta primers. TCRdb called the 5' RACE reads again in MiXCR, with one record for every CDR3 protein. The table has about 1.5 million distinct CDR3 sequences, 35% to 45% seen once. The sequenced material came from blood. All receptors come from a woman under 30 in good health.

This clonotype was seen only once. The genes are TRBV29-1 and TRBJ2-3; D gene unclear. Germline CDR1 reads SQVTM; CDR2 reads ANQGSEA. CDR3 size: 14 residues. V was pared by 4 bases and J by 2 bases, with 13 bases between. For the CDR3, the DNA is TGCAGCGTTGTGTCCCAGATCAACACAGATACGCAGTATTTT. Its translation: CSVVSQINTDTQYF.

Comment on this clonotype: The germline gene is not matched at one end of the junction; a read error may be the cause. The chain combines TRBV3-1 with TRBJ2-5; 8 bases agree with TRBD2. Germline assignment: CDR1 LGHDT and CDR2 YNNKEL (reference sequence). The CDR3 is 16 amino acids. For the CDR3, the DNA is TGTGCCAACAGCCCCGGGACTAGTTCCATCGGAGAGACCCAGTACTTC. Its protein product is CANSPGTSSIGETQYF.

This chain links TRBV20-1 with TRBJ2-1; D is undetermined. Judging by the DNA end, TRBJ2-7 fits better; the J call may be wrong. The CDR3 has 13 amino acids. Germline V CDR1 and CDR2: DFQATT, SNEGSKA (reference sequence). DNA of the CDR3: TGCAGTGCTAGAGATATTACTCAGGATGAGCAGTACTTC. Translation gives CSARDITQDEQYF.

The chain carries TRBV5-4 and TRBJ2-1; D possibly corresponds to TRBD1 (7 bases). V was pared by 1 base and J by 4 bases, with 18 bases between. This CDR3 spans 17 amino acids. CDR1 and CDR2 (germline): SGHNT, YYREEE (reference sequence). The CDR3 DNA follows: TGTGCCAGCAGCTTGATGTTGGGTCAGGGGGGTTACAATGAGCAGTTCTTC. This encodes CASSLMLGQGGYNEQFF.

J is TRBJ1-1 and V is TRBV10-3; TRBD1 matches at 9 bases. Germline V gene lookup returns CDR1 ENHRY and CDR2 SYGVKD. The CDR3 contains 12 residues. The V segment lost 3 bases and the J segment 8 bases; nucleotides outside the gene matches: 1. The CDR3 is CAISDGTGEAFF. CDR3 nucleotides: TGTGCCATCAGTGACGGGACAGGGGAAGCTTTCTTT.

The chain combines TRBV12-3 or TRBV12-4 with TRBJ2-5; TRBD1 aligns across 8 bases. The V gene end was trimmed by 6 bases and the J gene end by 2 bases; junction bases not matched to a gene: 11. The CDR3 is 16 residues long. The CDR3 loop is CASSPGTGRKQETQYF. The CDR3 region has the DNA TGTGCCAGCAGCCCCGGGACAGGCAGAAAACAAGAGACCCAGTACTTC.

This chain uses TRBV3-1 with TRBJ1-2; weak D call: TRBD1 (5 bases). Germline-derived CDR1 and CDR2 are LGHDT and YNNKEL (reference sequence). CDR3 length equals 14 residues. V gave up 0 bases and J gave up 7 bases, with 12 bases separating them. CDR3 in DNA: TGTGCCAGCAGCCAAGATTCTGATGGGGGTGGCTACACCTTC. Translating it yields CASSQDSDGGGYTF.

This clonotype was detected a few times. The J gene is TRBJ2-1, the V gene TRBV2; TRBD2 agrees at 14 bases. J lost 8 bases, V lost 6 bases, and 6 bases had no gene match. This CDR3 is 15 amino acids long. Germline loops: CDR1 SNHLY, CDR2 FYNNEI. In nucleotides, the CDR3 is TGTGCCAGCAGGTCCGGGACTAGCGGGAGACATGAGCAGTTCTTC. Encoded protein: CASRSGTSGRHEQFF. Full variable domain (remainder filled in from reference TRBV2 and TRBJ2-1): EPEVTQTPSHQVTQMGQEVILRCVPISNHLYFYWYRQILGQKVEFLVSFYNNEISEKSEIFDDQFSVERPDGSNFTLKIRSTKLEDSAMYFCASRSGTSGRHEQFFGPGTRLTVL.

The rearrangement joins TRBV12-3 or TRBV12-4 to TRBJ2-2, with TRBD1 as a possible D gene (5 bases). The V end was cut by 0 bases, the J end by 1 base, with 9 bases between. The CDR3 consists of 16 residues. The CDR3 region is CASSLAGAMNTGELFF. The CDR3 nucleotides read TGTGCCAGCAGTTTAGCAGGGGCGATGAACACCGGGGAGCTGTTTTTT.

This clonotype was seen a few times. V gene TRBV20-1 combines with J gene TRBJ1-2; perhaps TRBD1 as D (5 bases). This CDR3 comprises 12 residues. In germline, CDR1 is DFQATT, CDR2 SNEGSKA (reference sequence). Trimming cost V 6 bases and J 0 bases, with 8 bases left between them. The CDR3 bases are TGCAGTGCCATGACAGCTAACTATGGCTACACCTTC. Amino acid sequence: CSAMTANYGYTF.

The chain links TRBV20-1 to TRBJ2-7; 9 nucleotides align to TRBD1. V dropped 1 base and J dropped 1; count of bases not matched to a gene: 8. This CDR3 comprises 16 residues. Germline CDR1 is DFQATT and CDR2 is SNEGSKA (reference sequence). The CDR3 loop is CSARATAGQGSYEQYF. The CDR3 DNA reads TGCAGTGCTAGAGCCACAGCCGGACAGGGGTCCTACGAGCAGTACTTC.

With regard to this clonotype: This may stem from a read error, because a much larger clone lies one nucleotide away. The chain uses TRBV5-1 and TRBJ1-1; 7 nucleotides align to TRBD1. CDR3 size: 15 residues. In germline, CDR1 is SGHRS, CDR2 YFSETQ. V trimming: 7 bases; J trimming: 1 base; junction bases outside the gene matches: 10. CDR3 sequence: CASGTPGQTNTEAFF. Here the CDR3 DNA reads TGCGCCAGCGGCACTCCGGGACAGACGAACACTGAAGCTTTCTTT. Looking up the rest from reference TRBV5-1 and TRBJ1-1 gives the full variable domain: KAGVTQTPRYLIKTRGQQVTLSCSPISGHRSVSWYQQTPGQGLQFLFEYFSETQRNKGNFPGRFSGRQFSNSRSEMNVSTLELGDSALYLCASGTPGQTNTEAFFGQGTRLTVV.

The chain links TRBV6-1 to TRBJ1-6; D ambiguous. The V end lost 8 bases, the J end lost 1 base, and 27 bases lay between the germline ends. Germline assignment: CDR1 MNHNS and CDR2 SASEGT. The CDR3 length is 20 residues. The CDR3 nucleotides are TGTGCCAGCCGAGAGGGCGAGATTTGGTGGGAGATATCCTATAATTCACCCCTCCACTTT. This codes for CASREGEIWWEISYNSPLHF.

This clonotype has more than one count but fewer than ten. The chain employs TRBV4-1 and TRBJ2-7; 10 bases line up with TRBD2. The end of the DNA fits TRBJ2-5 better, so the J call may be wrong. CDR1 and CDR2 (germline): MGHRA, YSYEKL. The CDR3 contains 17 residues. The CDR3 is CASSQVRGSAGGETQYF. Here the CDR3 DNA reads TGCGCCAGCAGCCAAGTGAGGGGATCAGCGGGAGGGGAGACCCAGTACTTC.

The CDR3 loop reads CASSPTGTGYSNYGYTF. The CDR3 nucleotides are TGTGCCAGCAGCCCGACCGGGACAGGGTACTCTAACTATGGCTACACCTTC. The rearrangement links TRBV14 to TRBJ1-2, with TRBD1 matching over 9 bases. With 4 bases clipped from V and 0 bases from J, the junction kept 9 bases outside the gene matches. CDR3 length equals 17 residues. Per germline, CDR1 SGHDN and CDR2 FVKESK.

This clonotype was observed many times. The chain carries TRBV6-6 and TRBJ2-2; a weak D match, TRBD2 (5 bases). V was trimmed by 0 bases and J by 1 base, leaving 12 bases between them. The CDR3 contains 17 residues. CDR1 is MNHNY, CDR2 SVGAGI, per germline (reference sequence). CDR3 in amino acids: CASSYSKPGRNTGELFF. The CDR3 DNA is TGTGCCAGCAGTTACTCGAAACCGGGGAGGAACACCGGGGAGCTGTTTTTT.

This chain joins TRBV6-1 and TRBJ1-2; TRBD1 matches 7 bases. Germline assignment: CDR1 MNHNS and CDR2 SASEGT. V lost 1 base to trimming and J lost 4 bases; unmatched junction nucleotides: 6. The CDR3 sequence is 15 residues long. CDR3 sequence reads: CASSEGAGGIYGYTF. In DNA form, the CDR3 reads TGTGCCAGCAGTGAAGGGGCAGGGGGTATCTATGGCTACACCTTC.

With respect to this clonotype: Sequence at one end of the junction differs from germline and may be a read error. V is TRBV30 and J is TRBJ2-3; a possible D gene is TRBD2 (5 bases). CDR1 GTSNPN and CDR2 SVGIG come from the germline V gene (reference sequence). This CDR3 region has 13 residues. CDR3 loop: CAGSARGTDTQYF. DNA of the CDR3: TGTGCCGGGAGTGCAAGGGGCACAGATACGCAGTATTTT.

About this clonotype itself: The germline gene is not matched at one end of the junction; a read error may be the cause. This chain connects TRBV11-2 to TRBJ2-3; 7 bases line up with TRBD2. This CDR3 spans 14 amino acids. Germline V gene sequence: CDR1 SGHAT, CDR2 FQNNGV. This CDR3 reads CVSSSSGGTDTQYF. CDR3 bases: TGTGTCAGCAGTTCCAGCGGGGGCACAGATACGCAGTATTTT.

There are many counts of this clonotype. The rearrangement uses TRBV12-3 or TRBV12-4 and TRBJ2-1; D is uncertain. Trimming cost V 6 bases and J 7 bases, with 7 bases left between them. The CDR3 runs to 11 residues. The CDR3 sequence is CASSRQNEQFF. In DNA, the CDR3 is TGTGCCAGCAGCCGTCAGAATGAGCAGTTCTTC.

The CDR3 spells CASSPLAGFDSPLHF. As DNA, the CDR3 is TGTGCCAGCAGCCCCCTAGCGGGGTTTGATTCACCCCTCCACTTT. The V gene is TRBV12-3 or TRBV12-4, the J gene TRBJ1-6; no definite D call. The V end was cut by 6 bases, the J end by 8 bases, with 17 bases between. The CDR3 has 15 residues.

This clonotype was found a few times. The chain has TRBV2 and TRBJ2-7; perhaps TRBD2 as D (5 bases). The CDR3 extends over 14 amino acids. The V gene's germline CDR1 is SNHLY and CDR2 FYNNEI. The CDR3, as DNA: TGTGCTATAACCCAAGGTCAGCGGTCCTACGAGCAGTACTTC. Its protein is CAITQGQRSYEQYF.

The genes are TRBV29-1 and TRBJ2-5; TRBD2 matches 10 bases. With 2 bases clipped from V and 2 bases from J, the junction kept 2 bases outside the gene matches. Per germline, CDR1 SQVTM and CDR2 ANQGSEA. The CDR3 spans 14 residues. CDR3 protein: CSVETSGAQETQYF. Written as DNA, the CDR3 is TGCAGCGTTGAAACTAGCGGGGCTCAAGAGACCCAGTACTTC.

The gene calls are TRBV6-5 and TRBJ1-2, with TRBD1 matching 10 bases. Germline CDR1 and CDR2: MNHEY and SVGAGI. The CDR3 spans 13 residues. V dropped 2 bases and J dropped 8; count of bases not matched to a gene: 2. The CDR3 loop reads CASSYDRGLGYTF. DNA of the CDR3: TGTGCCAGCAGTTACGACAGGGGGCTGGGCTACACCTTC.

The CDR3 spells CSVERYGPTGAYEQYF. Here the CDR3 DNA reads TGCAGCGTTGAGCGGTATGGTCCAACCGGTGCCTACGAGCAGTACTTC. The chain recombines TRBV29-1 with TRBJ2-7; D uncertain. Trimming pared 3 bases from V and 2 bases from J, leaving 20 bases between. CDR1 SQVTM and CDR2 ANQGSEA come from the germline V gene. The CDR3 runs to 16 residues.

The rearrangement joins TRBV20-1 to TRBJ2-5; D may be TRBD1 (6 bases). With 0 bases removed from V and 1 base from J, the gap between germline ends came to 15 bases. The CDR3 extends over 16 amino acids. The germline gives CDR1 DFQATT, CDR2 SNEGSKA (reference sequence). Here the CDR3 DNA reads TGCAGTGCTAGAGATCAGGGGCCCCGCCTCCAAGAGACCCAGTACTTC. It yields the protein CSARDQGPRLQETQYF.

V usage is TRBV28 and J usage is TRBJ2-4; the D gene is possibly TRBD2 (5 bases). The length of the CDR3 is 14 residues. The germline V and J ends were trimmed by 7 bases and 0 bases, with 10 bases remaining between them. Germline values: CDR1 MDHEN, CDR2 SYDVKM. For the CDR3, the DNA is TGTGCCAGCACCCTCGGACTAGCCAAAAACATTCAGTACTTC. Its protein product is CASTLGLAKNIQYF. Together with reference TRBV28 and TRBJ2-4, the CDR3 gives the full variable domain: DVKVTQSSRYLVKRTGEKVFLECVQDMDHENMFWYRQDPGLGLRLIYFSYDVKMKEKGDIPEGYSVSREKKERFSLILESASTNQTSMYLCASTLGLAKNIQYFGAGTRLSVL.

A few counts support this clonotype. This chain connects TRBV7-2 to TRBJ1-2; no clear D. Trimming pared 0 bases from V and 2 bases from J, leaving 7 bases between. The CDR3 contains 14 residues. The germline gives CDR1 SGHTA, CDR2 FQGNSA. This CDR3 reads CASSLAVRNYGYTF. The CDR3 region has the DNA TGTGCCAGCAGCTTAGCCGTAAGGAACTATGGCTACACCTTC.

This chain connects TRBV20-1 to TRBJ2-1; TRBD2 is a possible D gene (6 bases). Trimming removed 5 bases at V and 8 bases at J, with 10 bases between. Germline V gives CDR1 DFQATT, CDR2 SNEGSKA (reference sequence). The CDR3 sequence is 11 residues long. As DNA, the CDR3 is TGCAGTGCTGGGGGACTGGATGAGCAGTTCTTC. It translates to CSAGGLDEQFF.

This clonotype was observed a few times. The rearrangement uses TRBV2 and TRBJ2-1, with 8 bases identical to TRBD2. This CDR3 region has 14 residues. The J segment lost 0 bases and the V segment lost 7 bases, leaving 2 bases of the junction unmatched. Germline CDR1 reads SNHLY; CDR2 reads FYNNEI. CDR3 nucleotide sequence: TGTGCCAGCATTAGCGGGGTCTCCTACAATGAGCAGTTCTTC. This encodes CASISGVSYNEQFF. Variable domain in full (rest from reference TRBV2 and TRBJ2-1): EPEVTQTPSHQVTQMGQEVILRCVPISNHLYFYWYRQILGQKVEFLVSFYNNEISEKSEIFDDQFSVERPDGSNFTLKIRSTKLEDSAMYFCASISGVSYNEQFFGPGTRLTVL.